This TCR beta chain was found in a study of cytomegalovirus exposure and HLA in healthy donors. PCR primers comprised 60 Vbeta and 13 Jbeta primers. The assay was immunoSEQ multiplex PCR, and TCRdb's table has in-frame clones only and misses some. The table has 150,000 to 200,000 clones, approximately 82% seen once. This clone occurred a few times. The germline V gene encodes CDR1 SGHDT and CDR2 YYEEEE. V was trimmed by 1 base and J by 2 bases, leaving 18 bases between them. This CDR3 has 17 residues. The chain links TRBV5-6 to TRBJ2-5; D is perhaps TRBD1 (5 bases). The sequence was collected from a man aged 50 to 59 in good health and CMV-seropositive. The sequenced sample consisted of PBMCs. CDR3 coding DNA: TGTGCCAGCAGCTTGACCTTGGGGCCGATTAATCAAGAGACCCAGTACTTC. It is translated as CASSLTLGPINQETQYF.